This T cell receptor (beta chain) emerged from a study of cytomegalovirus exposure and HLA in healthy donors. The V gene lost 3 bases and the J gene lost 5 bases, with 8 bases spanning the gap. The CDR3 consists of 13 residues. In germline, CDR1 is MNHNS, CDR2 SASEGT. General observations from the study: In vitro, a few CMV-associated chains proved specific for CMV antigens.

The PCR ran on 60 Vbeta and 13 Jbeta primers. Assay used: immunoSEQ multiplex PCR; TCRdb lists only in-frame clones, some missing. In the table there are around 200,000 clones, around three quarters of which are singletons. With respect to this clone: Its antigen is not known.

The specimen was PBMCs. The chain couples TRBV6-1 to TRBJ2-1; D may be TRBD1 (6 bases). This receptor was identified in a woman between 50 and 59 years old in good health and CMV-seronegative. The CDR3 DNA sequence: TGTGCCAGCAGTGAGCAGGGGAACAATGAGCAGTTCTTC. Protein: CASSEQGNNEQFF.